One and the same sample provided the 29 T cell receptor beta chains below, sequenced in a study of human T cells and chemical hapten exposure. MiXCR was run by TCRdb on the RACE reads, yielding one entry per CDR3 protein. The table includes some 90,000 distinct CDR3 sequences, approximately 11% detected once. As to time point: patch test 3, about 24 weeks after DPC sensitization. The treatment: therapeutic diphenylcyclopropenone sensitization with weekly scalp DPC. Sequencing was performed on whole blood, taken in connection with sensitization to the hapten diphenylcyclopropenone (DPC). These receptor sequences come from a woman aged 30 to 39 with alopecia areata. Some clones in this sample may be carry-over from other donors' samples.

The rearrangement uses TRBV27 and TRBJ2-2; 9 positions agree with TRBD1. After removal of 5 bases from V and 4 bases from J, the junction contained 14 bases not matched to a gene. The germline CDR1 and CDR2 sequences are MNHEY and SMNVEV (reference sequence). The CDR3 contains 18 residues. Written as DNA, the CDR3 is TGTGCCAGCAGTCCACGCCGTTCCGGGACAGGGATCACCGGGGAGCTGTTTTTT. As protein: CASSPRRSGTGITGELFF.

This clonotype was found a few times. The chain links TRBV28 to TRBJ1-4; no clear D gene. Germline loops: CDR1 MDHEN, CDR2 SYDVKM. This CDR3 has 13 amino acids. V lost 3 bases and J 5 bases, leaving 7 bases between the germline ends. The CDR3 DNA reads as TGTGCCAGCAGTTTTCGACTCAATGAAAAACTGTTTTTT. Its translation is CASSFRLNEKLFF.

This clonotype was recorded many times. The V gene is TRBV7-2, the J gene TRBJ1-4; D possibly corresponds to TRBD1 (6 bases). The germline V gene has CDR1 SGHTA and CDR2 FQGNSA. The CDR3 loop spans 16 amino acids. Trimming removed 4 bases from V and 0 bases from J, with 12 bases in between. In nucleotides, the CDR3 is TGTGCCAGCAGCTCCGGACAGAGGACAACTAATGAAAAACTGTTTTTT. This gives the protein CASSSGQRTTNEKLFF.

In this sample, this clonotype turned up once. The rearrangement uses TRBV4-1 and TRBJ1-2; no reliable D call. Trimming cost V 0 bases and J 6 bases, with 14 bases left between them. CDR3 length: 15 residues. Per the germline V gene, CDR1 is MGHRA and CDR2 is YSYEKL. CDR3 DNA sequence: TGCGCCAGCAGCCAAGACGTCGGTCGGCGGGATGGCTACACCTTC. This translates into CASSQDVGRRDGYTF.

Many counts were recorded for this clonotype. The chain employs TRBV5-1 and TRBJ2-7, with TRBD2 matching over 13 bases. Germline loops: CDR1 SGHRS, CDR2 YFSETQ. There are 18 residues in the CDR3. The V segment lost 1 base and the J segment 2 bases; nucleotides outside the gene matches: 9. For the CDR3, the DNA is TGCGCCAGCAGCTTGACCCCCCCGACTAGCGGGGGGACCTACGAGCAGTACGTC. Translated, it gives CASSLTPPTSGGTYEQYV.

This chain connects TRBV5-1 to TRBJ1-1; D not resolved. CDR3 length equals 15 residues. Germline CDR1 reads SGHRS; CDR2 reads YFSETQ. Trimming cost V 2 bases and J 1 base, with 12 bases left between them. CDR3 DNA: TGCGCCAGCAGCTTAAGGGCCTCCTCGAACACTGAAGCTTTCTTT. Its translation: CASSLRASSNTEAFF. Drawing the rest from reference TRBV5-1 and TRBJ1-1, the complete variable domain is KAGVTQTPRYLIKTRGQQVTLSCSPISGHRSVSWYQQTPGQGLQFLFEYFSETQRNKGNFPGRFSGRQFSNSRSEMNVSTLELGDSALYLCASSLRASSNTEAFFGQGTRLTVV.

There are a few counts of this clonotype. The chain couples TRBV6-5 to TRBJ2-5; no clear D. Germline V lookup: CDR1 MNHEY, CDR2 SVGAGI. The CDR3 spans 13 residues. V was cut by 2 bases and J by 10 bases, with 14 bases left in between. CDR3 protein: CASSYGVASDQYF. The CDR3 nucleotides are TGTGCCAGCAGTTACGGGGTAGCTTCGGACCAGTACTTC.

In nucleotides, the CDR3 is TGCAGCGTTCGGGTTCGGACGAACACTGAAGCTTTCTTT. Translating gives CSVRVRTNTEAFF. The chain has TRBV29-1 and TRBJ1-1; the D is unclear. Germline CDR1 is SQVTM and CDR2 is ANQGSEA. Trimming removed 5 bases at V and 1 base at J, with 11 bases between. There are 13 residues in the CDR3.

A remark on this clonotype: A much larger clone differs by one base, so this may be a read error. CDR3: CASRRESDTGEPFF. The CDR3 DNA follows: TGTGCCAGCAGGCGGGAGAGTGACACCGGGGAGCCGTTTTTT. The chain is built from TRBV6-6 and TRBJ2-2; TRBD2 matches 7 bases. CDR3 length: 14 amino acids. Germline V lookup: CDR1 MNHNY, CDR2 SVGAGI (reference sequence).

This clonotype was seen many times. The genes are TRBV7-9 and TRBJ1-6; D gene unclear. V dropped 1 base and J dropped 9 bases, with 7 bases sitting between them. The CDR3 contains 13 residues. Germline V CDR1 and CDR2: SEHNR, FQNEAQ (reference sequence). In DNA, the CDR3 is TGTGCCAGCAGCTTAGATGGTCCTTCACCCCTCCACTTT. This encodes CASSLDGPSPLHF. The complete variable domain, with remaining parts taken from reference TRBV7-9 and TRBJ1-6, reads DTGVSQNPRHKITKRGQNVTFRCDPISEHNRLYWYRQTLGQGPEFLTYFQNEAQLEKSRLLSDRFSAERPKGSFSTLEIQRTEQGDSAMYLCASSLDGPSPLHFGNGTRLTVT.

This clonotype was detected many times. V is TRBV12-3 or TRBV12-4 and J is TRBJ2-5; D is undetermined. Trimming left V 2 bases short and J 2 bases short, with 6 bases between. CDR3 size: 13 residues. CDR3 DNA: TGTGCCAGCAGTTTACGGGTTCAAGAGACCCAGTACTTC. Its protein is CASSLRVQETQYF.

This clonotype was counted ten times or more. The chain uses TRBV6-6 and TRBJ1-5; no reliable D call. The CDR3 has 15 amino acids. V was shortened by 1 base and J by 4 bases, with 11 bases between the two germline ends. The germline V gene encodes CDR1 MNHNY and CDR2 SVGAGI (reference sequence). In DNA form, the CDR3 reads TGTGCCAGCAGTTACTATGGGCAGAATAATCAGCCCCAGCATTTT. Protein sequence: CASSYYGQNNQPQHF.

This chain joins TRBV13 and TRBJ2-7; 9 nucleotides align to TRBD1. V gave up 1 base and J gave up 7 bases; unmatched junction bases: 11. This CDR3 contains 16 residues. The germline gives CDR1 PRHDT, CDR2 FYEKMQ (reference sequence). The CDR3 DNA follows: TGTGCCAGCAGCTTAGTCTCCACAGGGGGCCTGAGGGAGCAGTACTTC. It is translated as CASSLVSTGGLREQYF.

There are many counts of this clonotype. The chain links TRBV12-3 or TRBV12-4 to TRBJ1-1; 7 nucleotides agree with TRBD1. The CDR3 runs to 14 residues. Losses at the gene ends were 6 bases for V and 4 bases for J; bases not matched to a gene: 8. CDR3 region: CASRPDRVATEAFF. CDR3 sequence (DNA): TGTGCCAGCAGACCAGACAGGGTTGCCACTGAAGCTTTCTTT.

The CDR3 reads CASTTASGGQYSPLHF. For the CDR3, the DNA is TGTGCCAGCACTACTGCAAGTGGGGGGCAGTATTCACCCCTCCACTTT. The rearrangement joins TRBV28 to TRBJ1-6, with D perhaps TRBD1 (6 bases). V was pared by 7 bases and J by 8 bases, with 21 bases between. Germline lookup yields CDR1 MDHEN and CDR2 SYDVKM. The CDR3 length is 16 residues.

In this sample, this clonotype turned up many times. CDR3 sequence (DNA): TGTGCCAGCAGCGGCCAGGCCCTCAACTATGGCTACACCTTC. Translating gives CASSGQALNYGYTF. The V and J genes are TRBV12-3 or TRBV12-4 and TRBJ1-2; D is uncertain. V lost 6 bases and J lost 2, with 13 bases in between. CDR3 length: 14 residues.

This chain uses TRBV28 with TRBJ2-7; D call uncertain. Germline loops: CDR1 MDHEN, CDR2 SYDVKM. Trimming removed 2 bases at V and 7 bases at J, with 12 bases between. CDR3 size: 13 residues. The CDR3 spells CASSLPNPGEQYF. In DNA, the CDR3 is TGTGCCAGCAGTTTACCAAACCCCGGGGAGCAGTACTTC.

This clonotype was seen repeatedly, ten times or more. The gene calls are TRBV6-5 and TRBJ2-3, with D uncertain. Trimming removed 0 bases from V and 0 bases from J, with 10 bases in between. There are 16 residues in the CDR3. Germline V gene lookup returns CDR1 MNHEY and CDR2 SVGAGI. The CDR3 here is CASSYSYARSTDTQYF. The DNA for the CDR3 is TGTGCCAGCAGTTACTCGTACGCCCGTAGCACAGATACGCAGTATTTT.

The chain uses TRBV20-1 and TRBJ1-6; D remains ambiguous. Germline CDR1 DFQATT, CDR2 SNEGSKA (reference sequence). V lost 3 bases and J 0 bases, leaving 18 bases between the germline ends. The CDR3 length is 18 residues. CDR3 in DNA: TGCAGTGCTAGTTGGGCGGACGGTCGCTCCTCCTATAATTCACCCCTCCACTTT. Protein sequence: CSASWADGRSSYNSPLHF.

The chain combines TRBV30 with TRBJ2-3, with D possibly matching TRBD2 (6 bases). The CDR3 sequence is 12 residues long. V lost 8 bases, J lost 2 bases, and 11 bases lay in between. Germline V gene sequence: CDR1 GTSNPN, CDR2 SVGIG (reference sequence). The CDR3 loop reads CAGRGPTDTQYF. Here the CDR3 DNA reads TGTGCCGGGCGGGGTCCCACAGATACGCAGTATTTT.

The genes are TRBV12-3 or TRBV12-4 and TRBJ2-1; D not resolved. The V end lost 3 bases, the J end lost 2 bases, and 11 bases lay between the germline ends. This CDR3 is 15 amino acids long. The CDR3 reads CASSFRSPAYNEQFF. The CDR3 nucleotides are TGTGCCAGCAGTTTTAGAAGTCCGGCCTACAATGAGCAGTTCTTC.

This clonotype was seen repeatedly, ten times or more. The genes are TRBV4-3 and TRBJ2-5; possible D gene TRBD1, 6 bases. V lost 0 bases to trimming and J lost 5 bases, with 13 bases between them. The CDR3 covers 15 residues. From germline, CDR1 is LGHNA and CDR2 YSLEER. The CDR3 DNA reads as TGCGCCAGCAGCCAAGAAACAGGGAGAACTGAGACCCAGTACTTC. It translates to CASSQETGRTETQYF.

This clonotype was counted only a few times. The rearrangement uses TRBV21-1 and TRBJ2-5. TRBV21-1 is described as a pseudogene. The CDR3 is 12 residues long. In DNA form, the CDR3 reads TGTGCCAGCAGCAAATGGTTGGGGACCCAGTACTTC. Protein sequence: CASSKWLGTQYF.

The sample holds many counts of this clonotype. CDR3 nucleotide sequence: TGTGCCACCAGTGATTCATCACGAGGATTAAATCAGCCCCAGCATTTT. Translation: CATSDSSRGLNQPQHF. This chain connects TRBV24-1 to TRBJ1-5; no clear D gene. Germline V lookup: CDR1 KGHDR, CDR2 SFDVKD. V gave up 2 bases and J gave up 4 bases, with 14 bases separating them. The CDR3 runs 16 residues.

This clonotype occurred many times. The V and J genes are TRBV10-1 and TRBJ2-2; D possibly matches TRBD1 or TRBD2 (5 bases each). This CDR3 region has 16 residues. V lost 6 bases and J lost 1, with 15 bases in between. Germline values: CDR1 WNHNN, CDR2 SYGVQD (reference sequence). CDR3 sequence: CASSPGTDENTGELFF. The CDR3 bases are TGCGCCAGCAGCCCCGGGACCGACGAGAACACCGGGGAGCTGTTTTTT.

The table lists this clonotype with a few counts. The chain has TRBV20-1 and TRBJ2-5, with D tentatively TRBD1 or TRBD2 (5 bases each). Germline CDR1 DFQATT, CDR2 SNEGSKA (reference sequence). The CDR3 length is 13 residues. V dropped 5 bases and J dropped 1 base, with 11 bases sitting between them. The CDR3 DNA sequence: TGCAGTGCTGTCGGGACGACCCAAGAGACCCAGTACTTC. Its protein product is CSAVGTTQETQYF.

The chain recombines TRBV25-1 with TRBJ2-1; no clear D gene. This CDR3 comprises 12 residues. The germline V gene encodes CDR1 MGHDK and CDR2 SYGVNS. V was clipped by 4 bases and J by 3 bases, with 4 bases between them. The CDR3 sequence is CASSAGYNEQFF. In DNA form, the CDR3 reads TGTGCCAGCAGTGCCGGCTACAATGAGCAGTTCTTC.

This chain uses TRBV16 with TRBJ2-5; maybe TRBD1 (5 bases). CDR1 is KGHSY, CDR2 FQNENV, per germline. Between the trimmed V and J ends, which lost 3 bases and 1 base, there was a span of 12 bases. The CDR3 is 15 residues long. The CDR3 region is CASSQAQGTQETQYF. The CDR3 DNA sequence: TGTGCCAGCAGCCAGGCGCAGGGAACCCAAGAGACCCAGTACTTC.

This clonotype was found a few times. The rearrangement joins TRBV12-3 or TRBV12-4 to TRBJ2-3, with 12 bases matching TRBD2. The ends lost 5 bases at V and 2 bases at J; junction bases unmatched: 11. The length of the CDR3 is 18 residues. CDR3 coding DNA: TGTGCCAGCAGTCCCACCACCACTAGCGGGGGGACCACAGATACGCAGTATTTT. Amino acids: CASSPTTTSGGTTDTQYF.